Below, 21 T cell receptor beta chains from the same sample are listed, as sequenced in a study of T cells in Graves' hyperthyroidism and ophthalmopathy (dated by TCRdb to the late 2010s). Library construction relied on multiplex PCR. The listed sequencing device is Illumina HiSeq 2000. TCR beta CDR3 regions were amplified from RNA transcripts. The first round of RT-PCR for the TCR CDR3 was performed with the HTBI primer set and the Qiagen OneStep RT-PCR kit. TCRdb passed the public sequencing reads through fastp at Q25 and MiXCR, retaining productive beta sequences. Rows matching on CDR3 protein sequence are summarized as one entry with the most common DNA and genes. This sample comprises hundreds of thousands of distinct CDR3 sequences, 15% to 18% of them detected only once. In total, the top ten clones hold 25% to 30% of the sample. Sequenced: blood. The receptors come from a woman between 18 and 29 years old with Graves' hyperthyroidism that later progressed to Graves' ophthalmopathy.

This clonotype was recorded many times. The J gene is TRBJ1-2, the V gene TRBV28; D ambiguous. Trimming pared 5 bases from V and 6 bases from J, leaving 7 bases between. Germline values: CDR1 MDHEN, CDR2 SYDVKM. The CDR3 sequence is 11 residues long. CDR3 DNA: TGTGCCAGCAGTAGACAAAATGGCTACACCTTC. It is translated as CASSRQNGYTF.

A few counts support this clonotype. CDR3 sequence reads: CASTRGDSPLHF. The CDR3 nucleotides read TGTGCCAGTACGAGGGGGGATTCACCCCTCCACTTT. The chain links TRBV19 to TRBJ1-6; TRBD1 might be the D (6 bases). The germline V and J ends were trimmed by 7 bases and 8 bases, with 9 bases remaining between them. The CDR3 sequence is 12 residues long. Germline lookup yields CDR1 LNHDA and CDR2 SQIVND (reference sequence).

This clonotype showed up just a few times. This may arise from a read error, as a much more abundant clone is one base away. CDR3 coding DNA: TGTGCCAGCAGTTTTGGGCAGGGGGTTGAAGCTTTCTTT. Translated, it gives CASSFGQGVEAFF. The J gene is TRBJ1-1, the V gene TRBV27; 7 nucleotides line up with TRBD1. CDR1 is MNHEY, CDR2 SMNVEV, per germline (reference sequence). Trimming at V came to 3 bases and at J to 7 bases, leaving 5 bases not matched to a gene. The CDR3 has 13 residues.

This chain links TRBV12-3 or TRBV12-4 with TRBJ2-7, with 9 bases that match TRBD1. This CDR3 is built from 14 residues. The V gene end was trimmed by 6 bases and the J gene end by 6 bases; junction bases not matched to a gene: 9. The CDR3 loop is CASSLTGQGREQYF. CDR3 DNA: TGTGCCAGCAGCCTAACTGGACAGGGGCGCGAGCAGTACTTC.

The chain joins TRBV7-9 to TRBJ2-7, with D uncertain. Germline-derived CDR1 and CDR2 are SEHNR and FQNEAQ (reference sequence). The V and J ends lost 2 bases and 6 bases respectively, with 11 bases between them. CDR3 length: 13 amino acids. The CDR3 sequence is CASSLRLNSEQYF. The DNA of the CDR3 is TGTGCCAGCAGCTTAAGGCTTAACAGCGAGCAGTACTTC. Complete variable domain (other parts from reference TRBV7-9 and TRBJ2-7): DTGVSQNPRHKITKRGQNVTFRCDPISEHNRLYWYRQTLGQGPEFLTYFQNEAQLEKSRLLSDRFSAERPKGSFSTLEIQRTEQGDSAMYLCASSLRLNSEQYFGPGTRLTVT.

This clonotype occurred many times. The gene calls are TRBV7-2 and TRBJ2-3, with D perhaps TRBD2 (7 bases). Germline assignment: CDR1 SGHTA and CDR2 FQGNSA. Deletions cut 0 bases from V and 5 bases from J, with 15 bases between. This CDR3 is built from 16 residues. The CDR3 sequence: CASSLASGGQGDTQYF. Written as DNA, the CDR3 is TGTGCCAGCAGCTTAGCGTCGGGGGGACAAGGAGATACGCAGTATTTT.

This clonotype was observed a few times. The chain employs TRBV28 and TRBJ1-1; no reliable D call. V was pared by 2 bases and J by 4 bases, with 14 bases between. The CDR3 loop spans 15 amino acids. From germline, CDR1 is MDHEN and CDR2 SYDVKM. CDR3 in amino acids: CASSLLSGSRTEAFF. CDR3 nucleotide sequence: TGTGCCAGCAGTTTACTCTCGGGGTCGCGCACTGAAGCTTTCTTT. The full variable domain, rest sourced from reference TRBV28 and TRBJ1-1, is DVKVTQSSRYLVKRTGEKVFLECVQDMDHENMFWYRQDPGLGLRLIYFSYDVKMKEKGDIPEGYSVSREKKERFSLILESASTNQTSMYLCASSLLSGSRTEAFFGQGTRLTVV.

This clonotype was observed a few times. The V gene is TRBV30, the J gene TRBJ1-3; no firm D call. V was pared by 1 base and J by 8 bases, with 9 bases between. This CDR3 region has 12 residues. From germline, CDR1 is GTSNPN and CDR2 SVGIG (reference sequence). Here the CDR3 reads CAWSGWVDTIYF. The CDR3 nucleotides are TGTGCCTGGAGTGGGTGGGTGGACACCATATATTTT.

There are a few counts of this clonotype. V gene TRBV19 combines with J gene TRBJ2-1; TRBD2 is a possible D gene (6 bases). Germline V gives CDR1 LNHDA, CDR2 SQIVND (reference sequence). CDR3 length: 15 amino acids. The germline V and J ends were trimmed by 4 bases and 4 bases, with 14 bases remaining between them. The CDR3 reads CASSKTSFAYNEQFF. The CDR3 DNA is TGTGCCAGTAGTAAGACTAGTTTTGCTTACAATGAGCAGTTCTTC.

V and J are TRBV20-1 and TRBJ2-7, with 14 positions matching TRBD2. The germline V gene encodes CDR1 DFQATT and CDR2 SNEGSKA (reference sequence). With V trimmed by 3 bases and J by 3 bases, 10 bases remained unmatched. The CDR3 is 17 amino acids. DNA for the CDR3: TGCAGTGCTAGCGATCCAGGACTAGCGGGAGGAGGCTACGAGCAGTACTTC. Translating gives CSASDPGLAGGGYEQYF.

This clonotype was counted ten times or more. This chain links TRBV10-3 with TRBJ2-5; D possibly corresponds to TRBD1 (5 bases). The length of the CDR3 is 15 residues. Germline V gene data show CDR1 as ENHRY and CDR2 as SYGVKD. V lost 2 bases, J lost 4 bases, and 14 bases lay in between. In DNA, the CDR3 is TGTGCCATCAGTGAGCCCGGGCAGGGTGGAGAGACCCAGTACTTC. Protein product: CAISEPGQGGETQYF.

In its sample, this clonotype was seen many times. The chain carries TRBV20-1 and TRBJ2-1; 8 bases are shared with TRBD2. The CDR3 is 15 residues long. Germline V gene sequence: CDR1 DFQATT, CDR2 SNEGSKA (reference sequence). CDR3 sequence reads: CSGLEAGEGPHEQFF. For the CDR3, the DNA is TGCAGCGGATTGGAAGCGGGAGAGGGTCCTCATGAGCAGTTCTTC.

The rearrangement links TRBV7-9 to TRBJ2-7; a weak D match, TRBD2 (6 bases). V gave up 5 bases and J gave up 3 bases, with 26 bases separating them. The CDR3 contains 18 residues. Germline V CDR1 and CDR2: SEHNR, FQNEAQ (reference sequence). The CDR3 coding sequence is TGTGCCAGCAGCCTGTCGACTGGCGGGATTGGGAGGAACTACGAGCAGTACTTC. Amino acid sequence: CASSLSTGGIGRNYEQYF.

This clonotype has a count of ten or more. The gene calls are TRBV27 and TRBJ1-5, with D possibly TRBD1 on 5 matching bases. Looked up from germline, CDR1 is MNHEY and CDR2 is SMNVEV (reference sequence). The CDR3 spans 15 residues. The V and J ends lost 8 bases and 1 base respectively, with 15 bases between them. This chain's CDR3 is CASGTGTPSNQPQHF. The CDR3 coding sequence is TGTGCCAGCGGGACCGGGACCCCGAGCAATCAGCCCCAGCATTTT.

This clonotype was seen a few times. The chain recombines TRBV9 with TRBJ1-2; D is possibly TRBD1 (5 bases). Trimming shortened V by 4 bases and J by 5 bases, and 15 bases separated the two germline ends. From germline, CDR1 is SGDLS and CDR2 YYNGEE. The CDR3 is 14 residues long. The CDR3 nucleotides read TGTGCCAGCAGCAGAGAGACAGACTATTATGGCTACACCTTC. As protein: CASSRETDYYGYTF. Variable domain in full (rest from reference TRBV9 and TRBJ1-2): DSGVTQTPKHLITATGQRVTLRCSPRSGDLSVYWYQQSLDQGLQFLIQYYNGEERAKGNILERFSAQQFPDLHSELNLSSLELGDSALYFCASSRETDYYGYTFGSGTRLTVV.

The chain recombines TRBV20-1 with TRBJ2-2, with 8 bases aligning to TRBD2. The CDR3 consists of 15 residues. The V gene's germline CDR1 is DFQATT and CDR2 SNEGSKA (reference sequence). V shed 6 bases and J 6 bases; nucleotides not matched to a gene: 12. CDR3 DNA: TGCAGTGCCCGCGGGCCGGGAGGGCCCGCCGGGGAGCTGTTTTTT. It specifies CSARGPGGPAGELFF.

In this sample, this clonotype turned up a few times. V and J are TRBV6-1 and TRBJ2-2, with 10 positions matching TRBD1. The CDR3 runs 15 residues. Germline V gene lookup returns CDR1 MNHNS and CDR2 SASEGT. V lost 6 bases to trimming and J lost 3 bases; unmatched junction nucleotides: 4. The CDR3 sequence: CASRGGQGYTGELFF. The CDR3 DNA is TGTGCCAGCAGGGGGGGACAGGGGTACACCGGGGAGCTGTTTTTT.

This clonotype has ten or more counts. The CDR3, as DNA: TGCAGTGCTAGGGGGGCAGGGTACAATGAGCAGTTCTTC. Translation: CSARGAGYNEQFF. The chain combines TRBV20-1 with TRBJ2-1; D may be TRBD1 (6 bases). Deletions cut 3 bases from V and 4 bases from J, with 10 bases between. From germline, CDR1 is DFQATT and CDR2 SNEGSKA (reference sequence). The CDR3 spans 13 residues.

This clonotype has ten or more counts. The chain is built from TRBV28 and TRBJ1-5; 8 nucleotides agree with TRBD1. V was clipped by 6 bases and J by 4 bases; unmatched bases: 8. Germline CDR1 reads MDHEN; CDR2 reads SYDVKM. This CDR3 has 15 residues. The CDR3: CASRRDRGMNQPQHF. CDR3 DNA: TGTGCCAGCAGAAGAGACAGGGGAATGAATCAGCCCCAGCATTTT.

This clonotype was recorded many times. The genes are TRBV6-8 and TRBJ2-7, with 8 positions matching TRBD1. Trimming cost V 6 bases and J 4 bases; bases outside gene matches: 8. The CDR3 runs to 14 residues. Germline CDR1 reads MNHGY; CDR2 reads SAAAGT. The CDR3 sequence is CASSSGQGIYEQYF. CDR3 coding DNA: TGTGCCAGCAGCTCTGGACAGGGAATATACGAGCAGTACTTC.

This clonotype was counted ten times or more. The CDR3 DNA reads TGTGCCAGCAGCTTAGCGACAGGGGGTAAAGAGACCCAGTACTTC. Its protein product is CASSLATGGKETQYF. The gene calls are TRBV7-9 and TRBJ2-5; 9 nucleotides line up with TRBD1. There are 15 residues in the CDR3. Germline CDR1 is SEHNR and CDR2 is FQNEAQ (reference sequence). The V gene end was trimmed by 0 bases and the J gene end by 3 bases; junction bases not matched to a gene: 2. Full variable domain (remainder filled in from reference TRBV7-9 and TRBJ2-5): DTGVSQNPRHKITKRGQNVTFRCDPISEHNRLYWYRQTLGQGPEFLTYFQNEAQLEKSRLLSDRFSAERPKGSFSTLEIQRTEQGDSAMYLCASSLATGGKETQYFGPGTRLLVL.